Listed here is a single T cell receptor beta chain. This record comes from a study of cytomegalovirus exposure and HLA in healthy donors. PCR was performed using 60 Vbeta and 13 Jbeta primers. Generated by immunoSEQ multiplex PCR, the TCRdb table keeps only in-frame clones and is missing some. Here the sample spans under 150,000 clones, around 73% being singletons. J was trimmed by 0 bases and V by 10 bases; bases with no gene match: 1. Germline V gene lookup returns CDR1 SNHLY and CDR2 FYNNEI. The CDR3 contains 12 residues. The receptor was isolated from a middle-aged man in good health and CMV-seronegative. The rearrangement links TRBV2 to TRBJ1-2; 8 nucleotides align to TRBD1. Sequenced sample: PBMCs. CDR3 in amino acids: CATTGANYGYTF. In DNA form, the CDR3 reads TGTGCCACGACAGGGGCTAACTATGGCTACACCTTC. The whole variable domain, remainder taken from reference TRBV2 and TRBJ1-2, is EPEVTQTPSHQVTQMGQEVILRCVPISNHLYFYWYRQILGQKVEFLVSFYNNEISEKSEIFDDQFSVERPDGSNFTLKIRSTKLEDSAMYFCATTGANYGYTFGSGTRLTVV.